The TCR beta chain described here comes from a study of T-cell memory formation after mild COVID-19. The CDR3 is 14 amino acids. CDR1 is GTSNPN, CDR2 SVGIG, per germline (reference sequence). The ends lost 1 base at V and 7 bases at J; junction bases unmatched: 6. TCRdb reprocessed the 5' RACE reads with MiXCR, giving one entry per CDR3 protein. The data show hundreds of thousands of distinct CDR3 sequences, about an eighth seen once. The source of this sequence is a man between 18 and 35 years old who had mild COVID-19 (a few samples of this study predate the infection). Cell type and time point are not known. This chain uses TRBV30 with TRBJ2-1, with 8 bases fitting TRBD1. Sequences were obtained from PBMCs or a T cell subset sorted from them (not recorded which). CDR3 region: CAWSDGTGSNEQFF. The CDR3 bases are TGTGCCTGGAGTGACGGGACAGGCAGTAATGAGCAGTTCTTC.